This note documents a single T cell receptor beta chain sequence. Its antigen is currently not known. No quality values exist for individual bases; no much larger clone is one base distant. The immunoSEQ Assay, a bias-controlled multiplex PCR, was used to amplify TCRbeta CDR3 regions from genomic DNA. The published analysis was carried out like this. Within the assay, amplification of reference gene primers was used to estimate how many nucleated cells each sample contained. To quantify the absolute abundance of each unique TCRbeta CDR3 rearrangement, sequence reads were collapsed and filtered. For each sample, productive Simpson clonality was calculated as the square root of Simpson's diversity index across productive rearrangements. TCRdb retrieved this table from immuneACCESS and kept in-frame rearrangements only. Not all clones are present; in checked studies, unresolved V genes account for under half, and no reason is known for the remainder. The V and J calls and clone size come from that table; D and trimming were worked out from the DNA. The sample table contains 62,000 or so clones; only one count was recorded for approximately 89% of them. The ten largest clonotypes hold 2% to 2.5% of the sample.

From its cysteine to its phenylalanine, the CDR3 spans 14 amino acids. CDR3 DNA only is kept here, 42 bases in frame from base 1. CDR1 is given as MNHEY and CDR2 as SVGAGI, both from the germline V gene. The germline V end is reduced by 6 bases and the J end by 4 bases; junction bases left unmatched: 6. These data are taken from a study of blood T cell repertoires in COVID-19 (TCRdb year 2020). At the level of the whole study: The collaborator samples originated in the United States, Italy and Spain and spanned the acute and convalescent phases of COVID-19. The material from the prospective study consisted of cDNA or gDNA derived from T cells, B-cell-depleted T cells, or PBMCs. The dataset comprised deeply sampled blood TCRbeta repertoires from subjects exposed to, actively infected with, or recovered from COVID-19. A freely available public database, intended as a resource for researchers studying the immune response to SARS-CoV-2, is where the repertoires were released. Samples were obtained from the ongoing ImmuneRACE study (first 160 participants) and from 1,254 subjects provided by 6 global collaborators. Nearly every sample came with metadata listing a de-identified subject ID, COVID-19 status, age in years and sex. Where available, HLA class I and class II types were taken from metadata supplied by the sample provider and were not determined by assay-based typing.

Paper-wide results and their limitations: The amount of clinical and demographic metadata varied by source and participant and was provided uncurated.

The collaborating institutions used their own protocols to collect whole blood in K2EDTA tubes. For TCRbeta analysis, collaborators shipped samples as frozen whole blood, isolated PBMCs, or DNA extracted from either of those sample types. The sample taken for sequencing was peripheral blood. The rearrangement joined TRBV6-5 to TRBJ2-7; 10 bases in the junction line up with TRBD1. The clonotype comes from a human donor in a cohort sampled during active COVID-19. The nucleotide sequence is TGTGCCAGCAGAGGGACAGGGGACAAGTACGAGCAGTACTTC. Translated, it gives CASRGTGDKYEQYF.